These 3 T cell receptor beta chains were sequenced from one sample in a study of blood T cell repertoires in COVID-19. Some clones are missing from TCRdb's copy, which holds only in-frame ones; the method was immunoSEQ multiplex PCR. This sample has some 130,000 clones; 70% to 85% occur once, and the top ten carry roughly 9.8%. Sequencing was performed on peripheral blood. Receptors were obtained from a man aged 60 to 69 who had recovered from COVID-19.

This clone was detected once. V and J are TRBV10-3 and TRBJ1-6; D gene ambiguous. From germline, CDR1 is ENHRY and CDR2 SYGVKD. Trimming cost V 7 bases and J 5 bases, with 12 bases left between them. This CDR3 contains 14 residues. The DNA of the CDR3 is TGTGCCATCAAAGAGGGCAGAGATAATTCACCCCTCCACTTT. Translated, it gives CAIKEGRDNSPLHF.

CDR3 sequence reads: CASRTGGWDEQYF. Written as DNA, the CDR3 is TGTGCCAGCAGGACAGGCGGGTGGGACGAGCAGTACTTC. The rearrangement uses TRBV27 and TRBJ2-7; the D gene is possibly TRBD1 (6 bases). The CDR3 extends over 13 amino acids. V gave up 6 bases and J gave up 5 bases, with 14 bases separating them. The germline V gene encodes CDR1 MNHEY and CDR2 SMNVEV (reference sequence).

J is TRBJ1-1 and V is TRBV10-1; D remains unclear. This CDR3 contains 12 residues. V was shortened by 6 bases and J by 6 bases, with 11 bases between the two germline ends. Germline V lookup: CDR1 WNHNN, CDR2 SYGVQD (reference sequence). In nucleotides, the CDR3 is TGCGCCAGCAGAACACCAAAAGCTGAAGCTTTCTTT. Encoded protein: CASRTPKAEAFF.